The 28 T cell receptor beta chains listed next were all sequenced from one sample in a study of CXCR3-negative and CXCR3-positive naive CD8 T cells. The TRB cDNA libraries were prepared by 5' RACE with UMI labels. No DNA is given; TCRdb re-called the 5' RACE reads and lists each CDR3 protein once. The sample's table shows about 48,000 distinct CDR3 sequences. The material sequenced was memory CD8+ T cells from blood. The origin of the receptors is a human donor in good health. Some clones in this sample may be carry-over from other donors' samples.

The chain couples TRBV4-1 to TRBJ1-5. The germline V gene encodes CDR1 MGHRA and CDR2 YSYEKL. CDR3 size: 15 residues. CDR3 amino acids: CASSQGWVKDQPQHF.

V gene TRBV29-1 combines with J gene TRBJ2-7; TCRdb proposes TRBD1, but this gene call is untestable without DNA. Germline lookup yields CDR1 SQVTM and CDR2 ANQGSEA. The CDR3 totals 14 residues. The CDR3 region is CSVEGTGGPYEQYF.

V and J are TRBV29-1 and TRBJ2-1; TCRdb indicates TRBD1, and absent DNA this call remains unverified. The CDR3 loop spans 15 amino acids. CDR1 is SQVTM and CDR2 is ANQGSEA in the germline V gene. Here the CDR3 reads CSVDGTGGPGHEQFF.

CDR3 region: CAIRRDRGPSTDTQYF. The genes are TRBV10-3 and TRBJ2-3; absent DNA, TCRdb's TRBD1 call cannot be checked. The CDR3 contains 16 residues. Germline values: CDR1 ENHRY, CDR2 SYGVKD.

The V call is TRBV7-9, the J call TRBJ2-7. This CDR3 region has 13 residues. Germline V gene data show CDR1 as SEHNR and CDR2 as FQNEAQ (reference sequence). CDR3 residues: CASSPSGGYEQYF.

The genes are TRBV7-9 and TRBJ1-2; there is no DNA to check the TCRdb D call of TRBD1. The CDR3 runs 12 residues. Germline CDR1 and CDR2: SEHNR and FQNEAQ (reference sequence). CDR3 residues: CASSSDRVGYTF.

The V and J genes are TRBV5-6 and TRBJ1-6; the TCRdb call, TRBD1, lacks DNA for checking. This CDR3 comprises 16 residues. Germline V gene lookup returns CDR1 SGHDT and CDR2 YYEEEE. CDR3 in amino acids: CASSTPWDRENSPLHF.

The chain combines TRBV7-2 with TRBJ2-2; TCRdb gives TRBD2 as the D gene, but with no DNA this cannot be confirmed. This CDR3 is 13 amino acids long. Looked up from germline, CDR1 is SGHTA and CDR2 is FQGNSA. The CDR3 loop reads CASSSGLAGDWFF.

The rearrangement uses TRBV6-2 or TRBV6-3 and TRBJ2-7; TCRdb indicates TRBD2, and absent DNA this call remains unverified. Germline assignment: CDR1 MNHEY and CDR2 SVGEGT. The CDR3 consists of 13 residues. The CDR3 region is CASTQSGIYEQYF.

The V gene is TRBV5-4, the J gene TRBJ2-2. Germline lookup yields CDR1 SGHNT and CDR2 YYREEE (reference sequence). The CDR3 extends over 12 amino acids. The CDR3 here is CASTFPTGELFF. The whole variable domain, filled in from reference TRBV5-4 and TRBJ2-2, reads ETGVTQSPTHLIKTRGQQVTLRCSSQSGHNTVSWYQQALGQGPQFIFQYYREEENGRGNFPPRFSGLQFPNYSSELNVNALELDDSALYLCASTFPTGELFFGEGSRLTVL.

V and J are TRBV4-1 and TRBJ2-5. This CDR3 spans 14 amino acids. In germline, CDR1 is MGHRA, CDR2 YSYEKL. CDR3 residues: CASSQDDFQETQYF.

The chain employs TRBV28 and TRBJ2-7; TCRdb indicates TRBD2, and absent DNA this call remains unverified. There are 15 residues in the CDR3. Germline values: CDR1 MDHEN, CDR2 SYDVKM. The CDR3 loop reads CASSLFRGRAGEQYF.

This chain links TRBV7-9 with TRBJ1-1. Germline CDR1 is SEHNR and CDR2 is FQNEAQ (reference sequence). This CDR3 is 14 amino acids long. CDR3 in amino acids: CASSLGDGHTEAFF.

The rearrangement joins TRBV11-2 to TRBJ2-5; absent DNA, TCRdb's TRBD1 call cannot be checked. Germline V gives CDR1 SGHAT, CDR2 FQNNGV. The CDR3 spans 15 residues. CDR3 region: CASSPMDRGEETQYF.

V gene TRBV15 combines with J gene TRBJ2-5; the TCRdb call, TRBD1, lacks DNA for checking. The CDR3 covers 15 residues. Germline loops: CDR1 LNHNV, CDR2 YYDKDF (reference sequence). The CDR3 sequence is CATSRGGGAEVTQYF.

CDR3 loop: CASGQPGQSRDSPLHF. V gene TRBV4-1 combines with J gene TRBJ1-6; the TRBD1 assignment by TCRdb is unverifiable without DNA. From germline, CDR1 is MGHRA and CDR2 YSYEKL. The CDR3 has 16 residues.

CDR3 amino acids: CASILGTGLNTGELFF. This chain connects TRBV12-3 or TRBV12-4 to TRBJ2-2; the TCRdb call, TRBD1, lacks DNA for checking. The CDR3 length is 16 residues.

The rearrangement joins TRBV28 to TRBJ1-5. The CDR3 length is 11 residues. The germline V gene has CDR1 MDHEN and CDR2 SYDVKM. The CDR3 protein is CASTRSGPQHF.

The genes are TRBV4-1 and TRBJ2-1; TCRdb returns TRBD1, unconfirmable since there is no DNA. Germline V gene data show CDR1 as MGHRA and CDR2 as YSYEKL. CDR3 size: 19 residues. The CDR3 here is CASSQDHWGRGGPYNEQFF.

CDR3 sequence: CSARFQSSYNEQFF. The chain has TRBV20-1 and TRBJ2-1. The CDR3 is made up of 14 amino acids. Germline loops: CDR1 DFQATT, CDR2 SNEGSKA (reference sequence).

The chain links TRBV20-1 to TRBJ2-2; the D gene TCRdb calls, TRBD2, cannot be checked with no DNA. CDR1 is DFQATT and CDR2 is SNEGSKA in the germline V gene (reference sequence). The CDR3 covers 15 residues. The chain's CDR3 is CSARVPLQNTGELFF.

The chain links TRBV13 to TRBJ2-7; lacking DNA, the TRBD2 call made by TCRdb goes unchecked. CDR1 is PRHDT and CDR2 is FYEKMQ in the germline V gene (reference sequence). The CDR3 totals 14 residues. This CDR3 is CASSFPGLTYEQYF.

The gene calls are TRBV12-3 or TRBV12-4 and TRBJ1-6; the TCRdb call, TRBD1, lacks DNA for checking. This CDR3 region has 14 residues. This chain's CDR3 is CASRRTDNNSPLHF.

The chain recombines TRBV28 with TRBJ2-1; TCRdb's D call of TRBD2 is untestable without DNA. Looked up from germline, CDR1 is MDHEN and CDR2 is SYDVKM. This CDR3 is 15 amino acids long. The CDR3 protein is CASSFGLAGVYEQFF. Supplemented by reference TRBV28 and TRBJ2-1, the full variable domain reads DVKVTQSSRYLVKRTGEKVFLECVQDMDHENMFWYRQDPGLGLRLIYFSYDVKMKEKGDIPEGYSVSREKKERFSLILESASTNQTSMYLCASSFGLAGVYEQFFGPGTRLTVL.

The V and J genes are TRBV4-3 and TRBJ2-5; the TCRdb D gene call, TRBD1, has no DNA to confirm it. CDR1 and CDR2 from the germline V gene are LGHNA and YSLEER. This CDR3 contains 15 residues. CDR3 residues: CASSQDKLTGETQYF.

The CDR3 region is CASSPSSGGFYNEQFF. The chain recombines TRBV14 with TRBJ2-1; absent DNA, TCRdb's TRBD2 call cannot be checked. CDR3 size: 16 residues. Germline V gene lookup returns CDR1 SGHDN and CDR2 FVKESK.

The chain employs TRBV20-1 and TRBJ2-1; the D gene TCRdb calls, TRBD2, cannot be checked with no DNA. The germline V gene has CDR1 DFQATT and CDR2 SNEGSKA (reference sequence). The CDR3 runs to 16 residues. CDR3 amino acids: CSARGFTSGDYNEQFF.

This rearrangement joins TRBV4-3 to TRBJ1-2. Germline CDR1 is LGHNA and CDR2 is YSLEER. The CDR3 has 15 amino acids. The CDR3 protein is CASSQSEGPTAGYTF.